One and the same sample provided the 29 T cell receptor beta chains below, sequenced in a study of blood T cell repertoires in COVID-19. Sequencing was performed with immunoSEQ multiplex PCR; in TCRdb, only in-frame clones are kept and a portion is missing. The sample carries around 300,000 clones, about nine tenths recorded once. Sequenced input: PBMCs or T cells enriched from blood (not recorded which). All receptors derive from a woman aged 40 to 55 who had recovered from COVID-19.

The CDR3 sequence: CASSLRGGVGNTIYF. In DNA form, the CDR3 reads TGTGCCAGCAGCCTGCGGGGCGGGGTTGGAAACACCATATATTTT. The chain uses TRBV7-9 and TRBJ1-3, with D perhaps TRBD1 (5 bases). This CDR3 spans 15 amino acids. Trimming took off 5 bases at V and 3 bases at J, with 14 bases between the two ends. Per the germline V gene, CDR1 is SEHNR and CDR2 is FQNEAQ (reference sequence).

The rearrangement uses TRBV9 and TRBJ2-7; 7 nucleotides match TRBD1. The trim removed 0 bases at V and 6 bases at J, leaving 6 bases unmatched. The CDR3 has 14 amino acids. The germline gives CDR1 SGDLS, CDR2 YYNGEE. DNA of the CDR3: TGTGCCAGCAGCGTAGGGGGACAGACCCTCGAGCAGTACTTC. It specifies CASSVGGQTLEQYF. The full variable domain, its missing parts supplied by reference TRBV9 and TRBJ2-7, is DSGVTQTPKHLITATGQRVTLRCSPRSGDLSVYWYQQSLDQGLQFLIQYYNGEERAKGNILERFSAQQFPDLHSELNLSSLELGDSALYFCASSVGGQTLEQYFGPGTRLTVT.

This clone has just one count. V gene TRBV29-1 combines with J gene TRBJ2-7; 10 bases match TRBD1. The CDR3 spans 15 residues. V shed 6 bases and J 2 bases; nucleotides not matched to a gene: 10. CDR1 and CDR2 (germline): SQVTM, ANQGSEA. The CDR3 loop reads CSVLDRGGPTYEQYF. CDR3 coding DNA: TGCAGCGTCCTGGACAGGGGGGGTCCTACCTACGAGCAGTACTTC.

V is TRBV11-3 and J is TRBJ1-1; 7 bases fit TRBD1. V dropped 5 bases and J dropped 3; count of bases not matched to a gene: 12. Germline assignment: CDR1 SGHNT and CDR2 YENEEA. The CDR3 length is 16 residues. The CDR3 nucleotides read TGTGCCAGCAGCCCCGGGAGACAGGGAAGAGACACTGAAGCTTTCTTT. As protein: CASSPGRQGRDTEAFF. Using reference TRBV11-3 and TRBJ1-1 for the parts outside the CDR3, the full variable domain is EAGVVQSPRYKIIEKKQPVAFWCNPISGHNTLYWYLQNLGQGPELLIRYENEEAVDDSQLPKDRFSAERLKGVDSTLKIQPAELGDSAVYLCASSPGRQGRDTEAFFGQGTRLTVV.

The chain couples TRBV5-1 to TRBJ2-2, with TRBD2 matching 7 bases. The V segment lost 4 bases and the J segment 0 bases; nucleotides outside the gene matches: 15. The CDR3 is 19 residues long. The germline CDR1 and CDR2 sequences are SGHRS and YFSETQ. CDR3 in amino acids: CASSPYLGDGRSNTGELFF. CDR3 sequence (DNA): TGCGCCAGCAGCCCGTACCTGGGTGACGGGAGGTCGAACACCGGGGAGCTGTTTTTT. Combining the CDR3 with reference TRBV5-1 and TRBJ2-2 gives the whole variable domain KAGVTQTPRYLIKTRGQQVTLSCSPISGHRSVSWYQQTPGQGLQFLFEYFSETQRNKGNFPGRFSGRQFSNSRSEMNVSTLELGDSALYLCASSPYLGDGRSNTGELFFGEGSRLTVL.

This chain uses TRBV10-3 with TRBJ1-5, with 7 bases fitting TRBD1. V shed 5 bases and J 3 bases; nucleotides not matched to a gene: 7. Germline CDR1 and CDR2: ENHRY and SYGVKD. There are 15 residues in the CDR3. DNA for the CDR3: TGTGCCATCAGTCCTGACAGGGTCAACAATCAGCCCCAGCATTTT. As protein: CAISPDRVNNQPQHF.

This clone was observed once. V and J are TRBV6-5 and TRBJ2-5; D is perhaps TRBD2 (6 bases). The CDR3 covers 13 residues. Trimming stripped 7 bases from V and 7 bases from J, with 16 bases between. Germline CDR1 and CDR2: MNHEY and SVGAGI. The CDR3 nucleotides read TGTGCCAGCATCCGGACGGGGGTAGTGACCCAGTACTTC. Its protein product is CASIRTGVVTQYF.

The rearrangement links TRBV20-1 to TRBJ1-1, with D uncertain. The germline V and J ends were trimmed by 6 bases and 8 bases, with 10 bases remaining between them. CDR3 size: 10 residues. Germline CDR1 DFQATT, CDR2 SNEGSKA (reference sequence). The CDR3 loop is CSALREEAFF. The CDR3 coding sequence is TGCAGTGCCTTAAGGGAGGAAGCTTTCTTT.

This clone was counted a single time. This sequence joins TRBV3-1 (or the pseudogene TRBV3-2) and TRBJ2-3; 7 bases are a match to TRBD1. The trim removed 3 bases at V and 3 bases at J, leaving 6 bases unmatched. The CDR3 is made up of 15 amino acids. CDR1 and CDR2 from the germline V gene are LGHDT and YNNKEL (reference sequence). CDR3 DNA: TGTGCCAGCAGCCACTTAGGGGGCGCGACAGATACGCAGTATTTT. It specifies CASSHLGGATDTQYF.

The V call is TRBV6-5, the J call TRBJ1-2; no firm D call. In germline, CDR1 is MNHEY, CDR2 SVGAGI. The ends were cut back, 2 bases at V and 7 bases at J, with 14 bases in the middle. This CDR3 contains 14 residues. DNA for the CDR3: TGTGCCAGCAGTTACGCGGCAGATCCTGGTGGCTACACCTTC. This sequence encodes CASSYAADPGGYTF.

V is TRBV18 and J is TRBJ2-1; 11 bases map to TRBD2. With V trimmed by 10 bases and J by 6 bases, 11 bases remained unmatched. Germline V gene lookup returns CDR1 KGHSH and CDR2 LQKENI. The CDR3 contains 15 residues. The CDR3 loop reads CATLEFSGRANEQFF. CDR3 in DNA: TGTGCCACCTTGGAGTTTAGCGGGAGGGCCAATGAGCAGTTCTTC.

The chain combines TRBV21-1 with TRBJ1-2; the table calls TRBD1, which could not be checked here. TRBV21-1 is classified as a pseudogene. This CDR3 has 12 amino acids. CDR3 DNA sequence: TGTGCCAGCAGCTGGACAGGTCACGGCTACACCTTC. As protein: CASSWTGHGYTF.

For the CDR3, the DNA is TGTGCCAGCAGCTCCCAGGGGACGTCAACTGATACGCAGTATTTT. This codes for CASSSQGTSTDTQYF. The genes are TRBV7-2 and TRBJ2-3, with D possibly TRBD1 on 6 matching bases. V lost 4 bases, J lost 6 bases, and 17 bases lay in between. This CDR3 has 15 amino acids. From germline, CDR1 is SGHTA and CDR2 FQGNSA.

CDR3 in DNA: TGTGCCTGGAGTGTGAAGGGACTAACAGTCGAGCAGTACTTC. It encodes CAWSVKGLTVEQYF. The rearrangement joins TRBV30 to TRBJ2-7; 7 positions agree with TRBD2. The V gene's germline CDR1 is GTSNPN and CDR2 SVGIG (reference sequence). The CDR3 consists of 14 residues. Germline trimming cut 0 bases from V and 6 bases from J; bases unmatched to any gene: 8. The complete variable domain, with remaining parts taken from reference TRBV30 and TRBJ2-7, reads SQTIHQWPATLVQPVGSPLSLECTVEGTSNPNLYWYRQAAGRGLQLLFYSVGIGQISSEVPQNLSASRPQDRQFILSSKKLLLSDSGFYLCAWSVKGLTVEQYFGPGTRLTVT.

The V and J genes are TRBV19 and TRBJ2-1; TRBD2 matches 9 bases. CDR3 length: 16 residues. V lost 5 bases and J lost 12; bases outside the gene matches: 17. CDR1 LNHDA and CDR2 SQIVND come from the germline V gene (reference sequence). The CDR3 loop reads CASSGLAGARSRRQFF. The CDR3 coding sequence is TGTGCCAGTAGTGGTTTAGCGGGGGCCCGCTCACGACGGCAGTTCTTC.

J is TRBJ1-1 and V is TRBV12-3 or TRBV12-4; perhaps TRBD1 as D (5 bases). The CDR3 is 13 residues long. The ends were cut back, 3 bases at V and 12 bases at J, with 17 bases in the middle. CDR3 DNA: TGTGCCAGCAGTTTGGGCACGGCAGGGCCCCCTTTCTTT. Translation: CASSLGTAGPPFF.

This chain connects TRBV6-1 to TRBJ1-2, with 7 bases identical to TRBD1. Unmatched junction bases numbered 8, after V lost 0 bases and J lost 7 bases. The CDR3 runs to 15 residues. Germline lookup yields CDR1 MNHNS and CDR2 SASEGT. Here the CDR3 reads CASSEARDRGSGYTF. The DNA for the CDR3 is TGTGCCAGCAGTGAAGCACGGGACAGAGGATCTGGCTACACCTTC.

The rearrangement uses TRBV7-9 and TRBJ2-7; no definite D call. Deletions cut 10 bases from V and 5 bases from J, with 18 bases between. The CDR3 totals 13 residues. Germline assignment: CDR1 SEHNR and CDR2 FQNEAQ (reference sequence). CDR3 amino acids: CAMWPLGLDEQYF. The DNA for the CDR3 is TGTGCCATGTGGCCTCTAGGTTTGGACGAGCAGTACTTC.

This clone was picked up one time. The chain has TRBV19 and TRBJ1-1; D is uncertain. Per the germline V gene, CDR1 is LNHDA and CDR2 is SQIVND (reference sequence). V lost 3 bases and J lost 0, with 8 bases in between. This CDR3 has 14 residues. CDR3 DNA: TGTGCCAGTAGTATGGCAAAATTGAACACTGAAGCTTTCTTT. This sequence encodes CASSMAKLNTEAFF. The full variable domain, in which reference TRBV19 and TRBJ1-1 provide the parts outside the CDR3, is DGGITQSPKYLFRKEGQNVTLSCEQNLNHDAMYWYRQDPGQGLRLIYYSQIVNDFQKGDIAEGYSVSREKKESFPLTVTSAQKNPTAFYLCASSMAKLNTEAFFGQGTRLTVV.

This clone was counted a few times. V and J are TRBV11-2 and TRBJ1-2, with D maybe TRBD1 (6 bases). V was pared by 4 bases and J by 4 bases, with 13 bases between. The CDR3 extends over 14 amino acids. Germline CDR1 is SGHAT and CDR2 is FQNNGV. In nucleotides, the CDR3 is TGTGCCAGCAGCTCGCACCGGGGGGCCTATGGCTACACCTTC. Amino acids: CASSSHRGAYGYTF.

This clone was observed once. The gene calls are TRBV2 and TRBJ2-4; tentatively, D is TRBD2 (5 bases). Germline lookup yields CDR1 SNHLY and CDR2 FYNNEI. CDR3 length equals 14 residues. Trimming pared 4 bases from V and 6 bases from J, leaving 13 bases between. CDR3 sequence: CASSARTAGNIQYF. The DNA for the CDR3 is TGTGCCAGCAGTGCACGGACTGCGGGAAACATTCAGTACTTC.

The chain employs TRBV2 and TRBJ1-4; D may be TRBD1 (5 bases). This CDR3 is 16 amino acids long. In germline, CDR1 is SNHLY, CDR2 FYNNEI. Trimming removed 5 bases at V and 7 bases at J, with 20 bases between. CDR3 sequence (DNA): TGTGCCAGCAGTAGAGACAGAAATCCCGTGGGTGAAAAACTGTTTTTT. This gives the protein CASSRDRNPVGEKLFF.

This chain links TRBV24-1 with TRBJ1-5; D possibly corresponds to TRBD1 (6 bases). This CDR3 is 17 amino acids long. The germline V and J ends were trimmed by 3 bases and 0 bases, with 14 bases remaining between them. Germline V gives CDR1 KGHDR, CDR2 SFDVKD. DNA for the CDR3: TGTGCCACCAGTGATCGATCGGAGACAGGTAGCAATCAGCCCCAGCATTTT. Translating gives CATSDRSETGSNQPQHF.

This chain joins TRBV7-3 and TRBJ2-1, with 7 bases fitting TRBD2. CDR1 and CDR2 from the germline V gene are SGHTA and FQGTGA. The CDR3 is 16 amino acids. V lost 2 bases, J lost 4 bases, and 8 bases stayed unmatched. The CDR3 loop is CASSLWAGVGYNEQFF. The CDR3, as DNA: TGTGCCAGCAGCTTATGGGCGGGAGTGGGGTACAATGAGCAGTTCTTC.

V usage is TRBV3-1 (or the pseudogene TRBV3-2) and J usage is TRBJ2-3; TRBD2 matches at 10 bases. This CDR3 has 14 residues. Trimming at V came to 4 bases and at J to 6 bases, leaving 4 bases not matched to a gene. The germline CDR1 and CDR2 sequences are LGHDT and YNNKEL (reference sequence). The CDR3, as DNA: TGTGCCAGCAGCCCAGCGGGAGGGCTCGATACGCAGTATTTT. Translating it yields CASSPAGGLDTQYF.

The CDR3 region has the DNA TGTGCCAGCGGACAGGGGACCTACGAGCAGTACTTC. Amino acids: CASGQGTYEQYF. The genes are TRBV6-5 and TRBJ2-7; 9 bases are shared with TRBD1. Germline V gives CDR1 MNHEY, CDR2 SVGAGI. Germline trimming cut 8 bases from V and 2 bases from J; bases unmatched to any gene: 1. The CDR3 covers 12 residues.

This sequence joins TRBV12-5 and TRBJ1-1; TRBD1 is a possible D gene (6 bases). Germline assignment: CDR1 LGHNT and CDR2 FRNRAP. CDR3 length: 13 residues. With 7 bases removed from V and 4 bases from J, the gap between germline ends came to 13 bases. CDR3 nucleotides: TGTGCTAGTGCCCAACAGGGCGGCACTGAAGCTTTCTTT. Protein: CASAQQGGTEAFF.

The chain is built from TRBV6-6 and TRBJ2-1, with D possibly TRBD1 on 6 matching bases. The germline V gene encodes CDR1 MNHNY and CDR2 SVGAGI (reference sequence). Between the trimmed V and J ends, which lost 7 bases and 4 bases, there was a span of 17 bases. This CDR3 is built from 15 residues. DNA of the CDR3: TGTGCCAGCAAGACCGCAGGGGTTATGTACAATGAGCAGTTCTTC. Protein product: CASKTAGVMYNEQFF.

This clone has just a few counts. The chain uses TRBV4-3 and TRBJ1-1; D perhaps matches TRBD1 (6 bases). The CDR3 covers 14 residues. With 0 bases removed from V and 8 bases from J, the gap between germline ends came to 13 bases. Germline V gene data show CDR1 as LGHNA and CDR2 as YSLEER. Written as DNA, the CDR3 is TGCGCCAGCAGCCAAGATGGCCAGGGGTCAGAAGCTTTCTTT. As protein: CASSQDGQGSEAFF.